This TCR beta chain is from a study of OX40 agonist ivuxolimab in advanced cancers. The data were produced by immunoSEQ multiplex PCR, yet TCRdb's version contains in-frame clones alone and is incomplete. The repertoire has about 100,000 clones, around 90% of them found once; the top ten carry about 0.49%. CDR1 and CDR2 (germline): SGHRS, YFSETQ. Trimming left V 4 bases short and J 0 bases short, with 10 bases between. The CDR3 totals 14 residues. Sequenced here: CD4+ or CD8+ T cells sorted from blood, sampled in a trial of the OX40 agonist ivuxolimab. The receptor was derived from an adult with an advanced solid tumor such as melanoma, head and neck, liver or kidney cancer. The chain uses TRBV5-1 and TRBJ2-5; D ambiguous. CDR3 loop: CASSNLGYQETQYF. In nucleotides, the CDR3 is TGCGCCAGCAGCAATTTGGGTTACCAAGAGACCCAGTACTTC.